Listed here are 19 T cell receptor beta chains from one sample, sequenced in a study of T cell responses to AZD1222 COVID-19 vaccine. Profiled with immunoSEQ multiplex PCR; TCRdb holds only in-frame clones, not every one. Here the sample spans fewer than 85,000 clones, 90% being singletons. Specimen: peripheral blood, collected on day 0 of AZD1222 vaccination. The receptor source for this set is an adult in good health.

The V gene is TRBV3-1 (or the pseudogene TRBV3-2), the J gene TRBJ2-7; TRBD2 might be the D (5 bases). Per the germline V gene, CDR1 is LGHDT and CDR2 is YNNKEL (reference sequence). The CDR3 runs to 13 residues. V shed 4 bases and J shed 2 bases, with 9 bases lying between them. The CDR3 loop reads CASSPDLAYEQYF. In nucleotides, the CDR3 is TGTGCCAGCAGCCCGGACTTAGCCTACGAGCAGTACTTC.

This clone has only a few counts. The V call is TRBV7-2, the J call TRBJ1-6, with D perhaps matching TRBD1 (5 bases). Germline values: CDR1 SGHTA, CDR2 FQGNSA. There are 13 residues in the CDR3. V was clipped by 2 bases and J by 13 bases, with 12 bases between them. As DNA, the CDR3 is TGTGCCAGCAGCTTATGGGGCACTTCCCCCCTCCACTTT. Amino acids: CASSLWGTSPLHF. Variable domain in full (rest from reference TRBV7-2 and TRBJ1-6): GAGVSQSPSNKVTEKGKDVELRCDPISGHTALYWYRQSLGQGLEFLIYFQGNSAPDKSGLPSDRFSAERTGGSVSTLTIQRTQQEDSAVYLCASSLWGTSPLHFGNGTRLTVT.

The chain is built from TRBV7-9 and TRBJ2-2, with D perhaps being TRBD1 or TRBD2 (5 bases each). Germline V gives CDR1 SEHNR, CDR2 FQNEAQ (reference sequence). V shed 4 bases and J shed 5 bases, with 8 bases lying between them. The length of the CDR3 is 13 residues. The CDR3 bases are TGTGCCAGCAGCTGGGACGGAACCGGGGAGCTGTTTTTT. Translating it yields CASSWDGTGELFF.

This clone was recorded once. The chain uses TRBV30 and TRBJ1-1, with 7 bases lining up with TRBD1. The CDR3 length is 17 residues. Germline loops: CDR1 GTSNPN, CDR2 SVGIG (reference sequence). The ends lost 3 bases at V and 3 bases at J; junction bases unmatched: 16. The CDR3 DNA follows: TGTGCCTGGAGGGTTGGGTTAGGGAGGGGGCGTGACACTGAAGCTTTCTTT. This codes for CAWRVGLGRGRDTEAFF.

CDR3 nucleotide sequence: TGCGCCAGCAGCCCGATAACACCCTACAATGAGCAGTTCTTC. Protein product: CASSPITPYNEQFF. The genes are TRBV5-1 and TRBJ2-1, with D unresolved. The CDR3 is 14 residues long. Germline CDR1 SGHRS, CDR2 YFSETQ. Trimming removed 4 bases at V and 2 bases at J, with 10 bases between.

The chain joins TRBV2 to TRBJ1-1; D is perhaps TRBD1 (5 bases). Trimming left V 3 bases short and J 8 bases short, with 10 bases between. In germline, CDR1 is SNHLY, CDR2 FYNNEI. There are 12 residues in the CDR3. The CDR3 reads CASSEQGSEAFF. The CDR3 DNA follows: TGTGCCAGCAGTGAGCAGGGCTCCGAAGCTTTCTTT.

Turning to this clone: Other DNA sequences in the same sample also yield this CDR3. The V gene is TRBV9, the J gene TRBJ1-6; D is perhaps TRBD1 (5 bases). V shed 0 bases and J shed 4 bases, with 8 bases lying between them. This CDR3 is 15 amino acids long. The germline gives CDR1 SGDLS, CDR2 YYNGEE. CDR3 region: CASSVGAGYNSPLHF. The CDR3 bases are TGTGCCAGCAGCGTAGGGGCAGGGTATAATTCACCCCTCCACTTT.

V gene TRBV11-3 combines with J gene TRBJ1-3, with D tentatively TRBD1 (5 bases). The CDR3 totals 16 residues. V gave up 0 bases and J gave up 1 base, with 10 bases separating them. CDR1 is SGHNT and CDR2 is YENEEA in the germline V gene. CDR3 nucleotide sequence: TGTGCCAGCAGCTTAGAGGGGGGACCGTCTGGAAACACCATATATTTT. Encoded protein: CASSLEGGPSGNTIYF.

This rearrangement joins TRBV9 to TRBJ1-6, with unresolved D. The CDR3 totals 15 residues. Trimming took off 0 bases at V and 6 bases at J, with 10 bases between the two ends. CDR1 and CDR2 from the germline V gene are SGDLS and YYNGEE. Written as DNA, the CDR3 is TGTGCCAGCAGCGTAGGGATAGAGATTAATTCACCCCTCCACTTT. It specifies CASSVGIEINSPLHF.

The rearrangement uses TRBV7-7 and TRBJ2-7; D call uncertain. The ends were cut back, 6 bases at V and 5 bases at J, with 20 bases in the middle. The V gene's germline CDR1 is SSHAT and CDR2 FNYEAQ (reference sequence). The CDR3 is made up of 15 amino acids. The CDR3 region has the DNA TGTGCCAGCAGTCCGAATCCCAACCGCGCTGACGAGCAGTACTTC. This translates into CASSPNPNRADEQYF.

This clone was seen only once. The chain has TRBV3-1 (or the pseudogene TRBV3-2) and TRBJ1-4; D is unclear. Trimming took off 0 bases at V and 4 bases at J, with 3 bases between the two ends. The CDR3 extends over 13 amino acids. The V gene's germline CDR1 is LGHDT and CDR2 YNNKEL (reference sequence). The DNA for the CDR3 is TGTGCCAGCAGCCAAGATCTTAATGAAAAACTGTTTTTT. This translates into CASSQDLNEKLFF.

The chain uses TRBV25-1 and TRBJ1-2; maybe TRBD1 (5 bases). The CDR3 extends over 13 amino acids. V gave up 2 bases and J gave up 6 bases, with 10 bases separating them. Looked up from germline, CDR1 is MGHDK and CDR2 is SYGVNS. The CDR3 sequence is CASSENRLDGYTF. In nucleotides, the CDR3 is TGTGCCAGCAGTGAAAACAGGTTGGATGGCTACACCTTC.

This chain links TRBV7-8 with TRBJ1-2; 8 positions agree with TRBD1. In germline, CDR1 is SGHVS, CDR2 FQNEAQ. There are 15 residues in the CDR3. Germline trimming cut 0 bases from V and 4 bases from J; bases unmatched to any gene: 4. This chain's CDR3 is CASSLAQGGGYGYTF. CDR3 sequence (DNA): TGTGCCAGCAGCTTAGCACAGGGGGGTGGCTATGGCTACACCTTC.

The V and J genes are TRBV4-2 and TRBJ2-3; TRBD1 agrees at 11 bases. The CDR3 extends over 16 amino acids. With 5 bases clipped from V and 3 bases from J, the junction kept 7 bases outside the gene matches. Germline V CDR1 and CDR2: LGHNA, YNFKEQ. The CDR3 reads CASSFAGQGATDTQYF. In DNA, the CDR3 is TGTGCCAGCAGCTTCGCCGGACAGGGGGCAACAGATACGCAGTATTTT.

The V gene is TRBV10-3, the J gene TRBJ2-1; 11 bases line up with TRBD2. The CDR3 covers 14 residues. V dropped 5 bases and J dropped 6; count of bases not matched to a gene: 3. From germline, CDR1 is ENHRY and CDR2 SYGVKD. CDR3 coding DNA: TGTGCCATCAGTCCGGGACTAGCGGTCAATGAGCAGTTCTTC. Its protein is CAISPGLAVNEQFF.

The genes are TRBV5-1 and TRBJ1-2, with TRBD1 matching over 8 bases. From germline, CDR1 is SGHRS and CDR2 YFSETQ. The CDR3 is 14 residues long. With V trimmed by 1 base and J by 4 bases, 3 bases remained unmatched. The CDR3 here is CASSLPGQVYGYTF. In DNA, the CDR3 is TGCGCCAGCAGCTTGCCGGGACAGGTCTATGGCTACACCTTC.

This chain connects TRBV6-5 to TRBJ1-2; D is undetermined. Germline V gene sequence: CDR1 MNHEY, CDR2 SVGAGI. Trimming left V 10 bases short and J 5 bases short, with 14 bases between. The length of the CDR3 is 12 residues. The CDR3: CATTYGSYGYTF. The CDR3 nucleotides are TGTGCCACCACCTACGGGTCTTATGGCTACACCTTC.

This chain joins TRBV5-8 and TRBJ1-5, with D perhaps TRBD1 (6 bases). This CDR3 has 16 amino acids. V was clipped by 4 bases and J by 5 bases, with 19 bases between them. Germline V gene sequence: CDR1 SGHTS, CDR2 YDEGEE. The CDR3 nucleotides read TGTGCCAGCAGCCATCTTACGGGGGCGAGGGATCAGCCCCAGCATTTT. This codes for CASSHLTGARDQPQHF.

For the CDR3, the DNA is TGTGCCAGCAGCCGGGAGTTGAATAGCTTCCAGCATTTT. As protein: CASSRELNSFQHF. The J gene is TRBJ1-5, the V gene TRBV11-2, with D unclear. Trimming removed 5 bases from V and 12 bases from J, with 17 bases in between. The CDR3 sequence is 13 residues long. Germline CDR1 and CDR2: SGHAT and FQNNGV.